The entry below describes one T cell receptor beta chain. The antigen remains unidentified. Repertoires were generated with immunoSEQ multiplex PCR, while TCRdb's copy carries only in-frame clones and drops some. The table lists approximately 600,000 clones, around 96% of them singletons, with approximately 0.11% in the top ten. Terminally differentiated effector memory CD45RA+ cells were excluded by CCR7 positive selection of CD45RO-negative cells. Among the donors, all were Caucasian adults who lived in Nashville, Tennessee. The sample belongs to a study of shared clonotypes between healthy human individuals. Findings and caveats of the study: The sampled material consisted only of blood, and tissue repertoires are likely to differ. Sharing across four donors was seen in roughly 5% of naive CD4 clonotypes. Memory subsets had estimated richness that was generally smaller than that of naive subsets.

Sequences were obtained from naive CD8+ T cells sorted from blood. The receptor was isolated from a woman younger than 45 in good health.

The CDR3 nucleotides are TGTGCCAGCACCTGGGGAACTGGGGACGAGCAGTACTTC. Its protein is CASTWGTGDEQYF. The chain uses TRBV13 and TRBJ2-7; D is unresolved. Per germline, CDR1 PRHDT and CDR2 FYEKMQ (reference sequence). CDR3 length: 13 residues. The V and J ends lost 7 bases and 5 bases respectively, with 15 bases between them.